This is a list of T cell receptor beta chains from one sample in a study of T cell repertoires in cytomegalovirus infection. TCRdb reprocessed the reads with MiXCR, giving one entry per CDR3 protein. The sample lists some 350,000 distinct CDR3 sequences, 15% to 20% seen once, with under 9% in the top ten. Sequencing was done on a sample of PBMCs. The receptors shown here come from a human donor in good health (CMV status not recorded). Some clones in this sample may be carry-over from other donors' samples. Both conserved end residues are part of each CDR3. A D gene is named only where the DNA matches it firmly. Rows may omit the clone size; those that give it use once, few, many or a size class.

j_call d_call v_call clone_size cdr3_aa cdr3_nt
TRBJ1-1 - TRBV20-1 few CSARDLRGMNTEAFF TGCAGTGCTAGAGATTTGCGGGGGATGAACACTGAAGCTTTCTTT
TRBJ1-5 - TRBV7-2 many CASSPLGGPPTPQHF TGTGCCAGCAGCCCCCTGGGGGGACCACCGACACCCCAGCATTTT
TRBJ1-1 - TRBV20-1 - CSASSPRDGTEAFF TGCAGTGCTAGCTCTCCGAGGGATGGCACTGAAGCTTTCTTT
TRBJ2-7 TRBD2 TRBV6-1 many CASSVKLAGLYEQYF TGTGCCAGCAGTGTTAAACTAGCGGGGCTCTACGAGCAGTACTTC
TRBJ1-1 - TRBV7-2 many CASTGGMNTEAFF TGTGCCAGCACGGGGGGAATGAACACTGAAGCTTTCTTT
TRBJ2-7 TRBD2 TRBV7-2 many CASSSMGGTYEQYF TGTGCCAGCAGCTCCATGGGGGGGACCTACGAGCAGTACTTC
TRBJ1-1 - TRBV11-2 - CASSTTVTMNTEAFF TGTGCCAGCAGCACGACAGTCACAATGAACACTGAAGCTTTCTTT
TRBJ2-3 TRBD2 TRBV7-2 many CASSPPLAGARTDTQYF TGTGCCAGCAGCCCACCCTTAGCGGGAGCTCGCACAGATACGCAGTATTTT
TRBJ2-3 - TRBV28 many CASTSSVGQSTDTQYF TGTGCCAGCACGTCGTCAGTAGGACAGAGCACAGATACGCAGTATTTT
TRBJ2-7 - TRBV10-2 many CASSEVGGEYGEQYF TGCGCCAGCAGTGAAGTGGGCGGGGAGTACGGCGAGCAGTACTTC
TRBJ2-3 - TRBV6-1 few CASSGQLGAADTQYF TGTGCCAGCAGTGGTCAACTAGGGGCGGCAGATACGCAGTATTTT
TRBJ1-2 - TRBV30 - CAWSARYRLKGYTF TGTGCCTGGAGTGCTCGGTACAGGTTAAAAGGCTACACCTTC
TRBJ1-4 - TRBV7-8 - CASSPVLPNEKLFF TGTGCCAGCAGCCCGGTACTTCCTAATGAAAAACTGTTTTTT
TRBJ1-5 - TRBV20-1 - CSASKGYSNQPQHF TGCAGTGCTAGCAAAGGGTATAGCAATCAGCCCCAGCATTTT
TRBJ1-1 - TRBV6-2/TRBV6-3 many CASSLGPDWIAFF TGTGCCAGCAGCTTAGGCCCAGACTGGATCGCTTTCTTT
TRBJ2-3 TRBD2 TRBV6-1 few CASSIRREPTDTQYF TGTGCCAGCAGCATCCGGCGGGAGCCCACAGATACGCAGTATTTT
TRBJ1-2 - TRBV6-1 once CASSYGPGQFYGYTF TGTGCCAGCAGTTACGGCCCTGGACAGTTTTATGGCTACACCTTC
TRBJ1-1 - TRBV27 - CASRRPGGATEAFF TGTGCCAGCAGACGCCCCGGGGGAGCCACTGAAGCTTTCTTT
TRBJ2-5 - TRBV10-3 many CAISEGQNQETQYF TGTGCCATCAGTGAGGGACAGAACCAAGAGACCCAGTACTTC
TRBJ2-3 TRBD2 TRBV10-3 - CAIKPGLAGLDQVITDTQYF TGTGCCATCAAACCGGGACTAGCGGGATTGGACCAAGTCATCACAGATACGCAGTATTTT
TRBJ1-5 - TRBV28 few CASTTPGKPQHF TGTGCCAGCACCACTCCCGGGAAGCCCCAGCATTTT
TRBJ1-3 - TRBV7-6 many CASSQGQTSGNTIYF TGTGCCAGCAGCCAAGGACAGACCTCTGGAAACACCATATATTTT
TRBJ2-2 - TRBV6-2/TRBV6-3 few CASTGWGAGELFF TGTGCCAGCACCGGGTGGGGGGCCGGGGAGCTGTTTTTT
TRBJ2-1 TRBD2 TRBV11-2 - CASSHLKLAGSYNEQFF TGTGCCAGCAGCCACCTGAAACTAGCGGGGTCCTACAATGAGCAGTTCTTC
TRBJ1-4 TRBD1 TRBV12-3/TRBV12-4 few CASSLRRTGGTEKLFF TGTGCCAGCAGTCTCCGCCGGACAGGGGGAACTGAAAAACTGTTTTTT
TRBJ1-4 - TRBV19 few CASIPERGEKLFF TGTGCCAGTATCCCCGAGAGGGGCGAAAAACTGTTTTTT
TRBJ1-6 - TRBV12-3/TRBV12-4 many CASSANRDNSPLHF TGTGCCAGCAGTGCCAACAGGGATAATTCACCCCTCCACTTT
TRBJ2-7 - TRBV20-1 few CSAPDRTYEQYF TGCAGTGCTCCAGACAGAACCTACGAGCAGTACTTC
TRBJ2-3 - TRBV5-1 few CASDLGTSTDTQYF TGCGCCAGCGACCTTGGGACTAGCACAGATACGCAGTATTTT
TRBJ1-2 - TRBV6-6 few CASSYSSGGNYGYTF TGTGCCAGCAGTTACTCGTCGGGGGGGAACTATGGCTACACCTTC
TRBJ2-1 TRBD2 TRBV20-1 - CSAPAAGENEQFF TGCAGTGCCCCGGCAGCGGGGGAGAATGAGCAGTTCTTC
TRBJ1-6 TRBD1 TRBV2 many CASSVMGQSYNSPLHF TGTGCCAGCAGCGTTATGGGACAGTCCTATAATTCACCCCTCCACTTT
TRBJ2-1 - TRBV27 few CASSLGSAGNEQFF TGTGCCAGCAGTTTGGGGTCGGCGGGCAATGAGCAGTTCTTC
TRBJ1-3 - TRBV27 - CASSSNSRGNSGNTIYF TGTGCCAGCAGTTCAAACAGCAGGGGTAACTCTGGAAACACCATATATTTT
TRBJ2-5 - TRBV19 many CASSIVGREETQYF TGTGCCAGTAGTATAGTTGGCCGCGAAGAGACCCAGTACTTC
TRBJ2-2 TRBD2 TRBV7-2 many CASSLAGGLAYTGELFF TGTGCCAGCAGCTTAGCGGGGGGACTAGCCTACACCGGGGAGCTGTTTTTT
TRBJ2-5 - TRBV10-3 many CAISVGGETQYF TGTGCCATCAGTGTGGGGGGAGAGACCCAGTACTTC
TRBJ2-1 - TRBV5-6 - CASSSGPHNEQFF TGTGCCAGCAGTTCGGGGCCCCACAATGAGCAGTTCTTC
TRBJ2-3 - TRBV20-1 few CSASHPTGFRDTQYF TGCAGTGCTTCCCACCCAACAGGGTTTAGAGATACGCAGTATTTT
TRBJ2-1 - TRBV6-1 many CASSTQGANSYNEQFF TGTGCCAGCAGTACCCAAGGAGCGAACTCCTACAATGAGCAGTTCTTC
TRBJ2-3 - TRBV7-4 few CASSRPQGPVGTQYF TGTGCCAGCAGTCGCCCGCAGGGACCGGTGGGTACGCAGTATTTT
TRBJ1-5 - TRBV6-5 - CASSYSGRDQPQHF TGTGCCAGCAGTTACTCAGGGAGGGATCAGCCCCAGCATTTT
TRBJ1-2 - TRBV20-1 - CSAAGTSSGGYTF TGCAGTGCTGCGGGGACCTCCTCGGGAGGCTACACCTTC
TRBJ2-7 - TRBV4-2 many CASSQDLGHTYEQYF TGTGCCAGCAGCCAAGATTTAGGACATACCTACGAGCAGTACTTC
TRBJ2-7 - TRBV7-2 many CASSLSPSAQNYEQYF TGTGCCAGCAGCTTATCTCCAAGCGCCCAAAACTACGAGCAGTACTTC
TRBJ1-2 - TRBV12-5 - CASAGANYGYTF TGTGCTAGTGCAGGAGCTAACTATGGCTACACCTTC
TRBJ2-1 - TRBV2 - CASSQNQVGLASYNEQFF TGTGCCAGCAGCCAAAACCAAGTCGGTTTAGCTTCCTACAATGAGCAGTTCTTC
TRBJ1-6 TRBD1 TRBV5-4 many CASSPQGQRPSPLHF TGTGCCAGCAGCCCCCAGGGACAGCGACCTTCACCCCTCCACTTT
TRBJ1-5 - TRBV7-2 many CASSLGAVRGPQHF TGTGCCAGCAGCTTAGGGGCAGTAAGGGGGCCCCAGCATTTT
TRBJ1-2 - TRBV12-3/TRBV12-4 few CASSLNFGIDGYTF TGTGCCAGCAGTTTAAATTTCGGGATTGATGGCTACACCTTC
TRBJ1-6 - TRBV14 few CASSQRDSASPLHF TGTGCCAGCAGCCAAAGGGATTCGGCTTCACCCCTCCACTTT
TRBJ2-6 TRBD2 TRBV7-2 many CASSLGGSGGANVLTF TGTGCCAGCAGCTTGGGCGGGAGTGGTGGGGCCAACGTCCTGACTTTC
TRBJ1-6 - TRBV7-2 many CASSLNSGGSPLHF TGTGCCAGCAGCCTCAACAGTGGCGGGTCACCCCTCCACTTT
TRBJ2-5 TRBD1 TRBV7-6 many CASSPLRGLETQYF TGTGCCAGCAGCCCCCTCAGGGGGCTTGAGACCCAGTACTTC
TRBJ1-1 - TRBV5-1 - CASSFGSAADPEAFF TGCGCCAGCAGCTTCGGATCCGCCGCCGACCCTGAAGCTTTCTTT